The sequence of this TCR beta chain was determined in a study of blood T cell repertoires in COVID-19 (TCRdb year 2020). For context, the study as a whole: Collaborator samples came from the United States, Italy and Spain and covered acute and convalescent phases of COVID-19. The prospective study material was composed of cDNA or gDNA derived from T cells, B-cell-depleted T cells, or PBMCs. Deeply sampled blood TCRbeta repertoires from subjects exposed to, actively infected with, or recovered from COVID-19 were included in the dataset. A freely available public database, intended as a resource for researchers studying the immune response to SARS-CoV-2, is where the repertoires were released. The samples were drawn from two sources: the first 160 participants of the ongoing ImmuneRACE study, and 1,254 subjects contributed by 6 global collaborators. Nearly every sample came with metadata listing a de-identified subject ID, COVID-19 status, age in years and sex. HLA class I and class II types, where available, came from metadata supplied by the sample provider rather than from assay-based typing. What the authors observed across the whole study: How much clinical and demographic metadata was included differed by source and by participant, and the metadata was provided uncurated.

Worth noting for this clone: Its antigen target is currently unknown. No much larger clonotype is one base removed from it; base qualities were not supplied.

V ends up 6 bases short and J 8 bases short, with an unmatched junction base count of 4. The cysteine opens and the phenylalanine closes a CDR3 of 13 amino acids. This entry keeps only the CDR3 DNA: 39 bases, framed from base 1. Reading the germline V gene gives CDR1 KGHDR and CDR2 SFDVKD. Samples from volunteer blood donors who had recovered from COVID-19 were contributed by a second Seattle source. Each collaborating institution followed its own protocols to collect whole blood in K2EDTA tubes. For TCRbeta analysis, collaborators shipped samples in one of three forms: frozen whole blood, isolated PBMCs, or DNA extracted from either of those sample types. TCRbeta CDR3 regions were amplified from genomic DNA by means of the immunoSEQ Assay, a bias-controlled multiplex PCR. The source study handled its data this way. The number of nucleated cells in each sample was estimated by amplification of reference gene primers within the assay. Sequence reads were collapsed and filtered to measure the absolute abundance of every unique TCRbeta CDR3 rearrangement. For each sample, productive Simpson clonality was calculated as the square root of Simpson's diversity index across productive rearrangements. Not all clones reach the TCRdb copy of this immuneACCESS table, which keeps in-frame sequences only. Checked studies attribute under half of the gap to unresolved V genes and leave the rest unexplained. V, J and clone size were drawn from that table, and D and trimming were deduced from the DNA. Here the sample has 200,000 to 300,000 clones; about 88% occur a single time. Clones ranked in the top ten supply 0.95% to 1% of the sample.

Sequenced sample: peripheral blood. The clonotype comes from a middle-aged woman who had recovered from COVID-19. Here the chain combines TRBV24-1 and TRBJ1-4; 8 central bases correspond to TRBD1. The CDR3 here reads CATSPRDREKLFF. The nucleotide sequence is given as TGTGCCACCAGTCCGCGGGACAGGGAAAAACTGTTTTTT.